This TCR beta chain was found in a study of vaccination effects on CD4 cells after COVID-19. It was after 10 days of culture that CD4+ T cells were isolated. A single count supports this clone. Antigen unknown. Clones were sequenced by immunoSEQ multiplex PCR, and TCRdb holds only the in-frame ones, with some missing. The table includes tens of thousands of clones, more than 60% detected once. This CDR3 has 11 residues. The V end lost 3 bases, the J end lost 8 bases, and 5 bases lay between the germline ends. CDR1 and CDR2 (germline): MNHEY, SVGEGT. This chain joins TRBV6-2 or TRBV6-3 and TRBJ2-1, with unresolved D. This receptor was taken from a human donor who had a prior SARS-CoV-2 infection. Here the sequenced sample was CD4+ T cells from PBMCs cultured without peptide, taken before COVID-19 vaccination. CDR3 residues: CASSYKDEQFF. The CDR3 DNA reads as TGTGCCAGCAGTTATAAAGATGAGCAGTTCTTC.